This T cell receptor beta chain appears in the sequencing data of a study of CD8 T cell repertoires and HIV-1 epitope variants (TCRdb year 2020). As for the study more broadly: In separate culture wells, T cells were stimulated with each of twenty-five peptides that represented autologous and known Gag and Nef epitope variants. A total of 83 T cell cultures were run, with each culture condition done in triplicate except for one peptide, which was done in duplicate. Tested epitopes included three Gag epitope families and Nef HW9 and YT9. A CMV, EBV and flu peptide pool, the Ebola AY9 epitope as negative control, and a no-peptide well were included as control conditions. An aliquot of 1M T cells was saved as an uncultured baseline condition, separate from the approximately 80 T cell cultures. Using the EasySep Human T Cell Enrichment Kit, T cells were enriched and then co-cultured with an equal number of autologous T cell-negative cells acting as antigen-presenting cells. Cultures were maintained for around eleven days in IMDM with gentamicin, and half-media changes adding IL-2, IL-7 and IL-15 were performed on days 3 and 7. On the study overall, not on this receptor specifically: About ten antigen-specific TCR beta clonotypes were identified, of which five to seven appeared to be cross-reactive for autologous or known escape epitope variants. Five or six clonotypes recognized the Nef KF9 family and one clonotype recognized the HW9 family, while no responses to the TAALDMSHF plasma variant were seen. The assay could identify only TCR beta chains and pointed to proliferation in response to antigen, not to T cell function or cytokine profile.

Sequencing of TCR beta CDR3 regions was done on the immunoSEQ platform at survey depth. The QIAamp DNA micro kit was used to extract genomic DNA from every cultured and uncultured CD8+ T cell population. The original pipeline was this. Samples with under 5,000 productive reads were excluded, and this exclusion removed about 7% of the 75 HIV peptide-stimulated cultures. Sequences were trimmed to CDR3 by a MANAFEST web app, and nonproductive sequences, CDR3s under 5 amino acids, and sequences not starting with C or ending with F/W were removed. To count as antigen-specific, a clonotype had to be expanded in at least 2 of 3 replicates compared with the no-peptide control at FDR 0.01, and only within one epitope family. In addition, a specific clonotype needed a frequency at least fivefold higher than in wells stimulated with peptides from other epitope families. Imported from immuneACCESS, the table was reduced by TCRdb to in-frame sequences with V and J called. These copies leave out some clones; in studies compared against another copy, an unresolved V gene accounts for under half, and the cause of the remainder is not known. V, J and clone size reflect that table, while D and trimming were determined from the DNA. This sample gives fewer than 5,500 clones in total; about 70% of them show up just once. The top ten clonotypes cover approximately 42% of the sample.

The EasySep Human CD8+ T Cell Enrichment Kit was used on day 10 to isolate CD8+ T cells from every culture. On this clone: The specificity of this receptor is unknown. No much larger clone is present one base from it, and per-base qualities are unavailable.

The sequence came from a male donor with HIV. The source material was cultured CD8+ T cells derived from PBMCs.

The CDR3 protein: CASSLYQASTGGATDTQYF. Read as DNA, the sequence is TGTGCCAGCAGTTTATACCAGGCCTCGACAGGGGGGGCCACAGATACGCAGTATTTT. This receptor chain uses TRBV28 and TRBJ2-3; a stretch of 9 junction bases matches TRBD1. Looking up the germline V gene yields CDR1 MDHEN and CDR2 SYDVKM. The CDR3 runs 19 amino acids, cysteine and phenylalanine included. Just CDR3 DNA is preserved here, 57 bases in frame from base 1. At the junction V is shortened by 1 base and J by 2 bases; bases outside the gene matches: 13.